This T cell receptor beta chain was identified during a study of radiation and T cells in renal cell carcinoma. Study-level background: Nephrectomy followed 15 Gy stereotactic body radiation by 4 weeks. The study, taken as a whole, reports: From baseline, blood top tumor clonotypes peaked at 2 weeks post-radiation.

Assay used: immunoSEQ multiplex PCR; TCRdb lists only in-frame clones, some missing. This table has 120,000 or so clones, around 81% appearing once. With 2 bases removed from V and 4 bases from J, the gap between germline ends came to 11 bases. This CDR3 spans 14 amino acids. Germline loops: CDR1 LGHNA, CDR2 YNFKEQ. This clone was picked up a small number of times. Its specificity is not known. The time point denotes: blood 2 weeks post-SBRT. The treatment here: 15 Gy SBRT to primary tumor, nephrectomy 4 weeks later. Serial blood draws occurred at baseline and 2 and 4 weeks post-SBRT. The tumor was a clear cell renal cell carcinoma.

This TCR derives from a man over 45 with renal cell carcinoma. This sequence joins TRBV4-2 and TRBJ2-5, with TRBD1 as a possible D gene (6 bases). The sequenced sample was blood, obtained from a patient whose treatment included radiotherapy and nephrectomy. CDR3 in amino acids: CASSQRDIIETQYF. Written as DNA, the CDR3 is TGTGCCAGCAGCCAACGGGACATAATAGAGACCCAGTACTTC.